This T cell receptor beta chain was obtained from a study of neurological immune-mediated disorders. This clonotype was seen repeatedly, ten times or more. CDR1 is LGHNA, CDR2 YSLEER, per germline. This CDR3 is 14 amino acids long. V dropped 2 bases and J dropped 6; count of bases not matched to a gene: 6. The cDNA was synthesized by means of template-switch 5'RACE, which was carried out with 10-nucleotide random UMIs. One entry per CDR3 protein, called by TCRdb with MiXCR from the 5' RACE reads. The table has about 50,000 distinct CDR3 sequences, about 9.3% seen once. The TCR originated in a man in his sixties or seventies with HTLV-1-associated myelopathy (HAM/TSP). The specimen sequenced was PBMCs. The chain carries TRBV4-3 and TRBJ1-1, with 7 bases that match TRBD1. CDR3 bases: TGCGCCAGCAGCCAACCAGGGGGGTCGGCTGAAGCTTTCTTT. Amino acid sequence: CASSQPGGSAEAFF.